This T cell receptor beta chain was obtained from a study of Tregs in tolerant kidney transplant recipients. Looking at the study overall: Recipients received nonmyeloablative bone marrow transplants from related graft donors, with transient mixed chimerism.

Libraries were prepared by immunoSEQ multiplex PCR; TCRdb keeps only in-frame clonotypes and omits some of them. The repertoire table contains fewer than 35,000 clones. To note about this clone: Antigen specificity is unknown. The DNA ends 3 residues before the CDR3 does, and the rest of the CDR3 is filled in from the germline J gene.

This CDR3 comprises 15 residues. CDR1 and CDR2 (germline): SGHTA, FQGNSA. Trimming cost V 4 bases and J 9 bases, with 16 bases left between them. The study, taken as a whole, reports: Some patients' samples used different primers over time, so nucleotide sequences weren't comparable. Validation in larger populations is needed because few patients were studied. Biological reproducibility was not directly addressed, but technical replication error appeared minimal.

This sequence joins TRBV7-2 and TRBJ1-6; D is possibly TRBD1 (5 bases). The sequence came from a human donor who received a combined kidney and bone marrow transplant. The sequenced sample was CD8+ T cells from blood, obtained before the transplant. The CDR3 loop is CASSSPAGLRSPLHF. The sequenced CDR3 bases are TGTGCCAGCAGCTCCCCGGCAGGGCTTCGTTCACCC. Full variable domain (remainder filled in from reference TRBV7-2 and TRBJ1-6): GAGVSQSPSNKVTEKGKDVELRCDPISGHTALYWYRQSLGQGLEFLIYFQGNSAPDKSGLPSDRFSAERTGGSVSTLTIQRTQQEDSAVYLCASSSPAGLRSPLHFGNGTRLTVT.